This is a list of T cell receptor beta chains from one sample in a study of T cells after yellow fever vaccination. Each CDR3 protein is one row after TCRdb ran MiXCR on the 5' RACE reads. The profile shows around 250,000 distinct CDR3 sequences, 6% to 7.5% of them singletons. The input for sequencing was CD4+ T cells sorted from PBMCs, taken 15 days after the yellow fever booster vaccination. These receptor sequences come from a man aged 25 to 40 who received the YFV17D yellow fever vaccine. The CDR3 runs from the conserved cysteine through the conserved F or W. D genes are given only for firm matches. Rows give clone size only sometimes, using once, few, many, or a class for an expanded clone.

v_call: TRBV4-3; clone_size: many; d_call: -; j_call: TRBJ2-1; cdr3_aa: CASSQEGAAHSPEQFF; cdr3_nt: TGCGCCAGCAGCCAAGAGGGGGCGGCTCACTCACCTGAGCAGTTCTTC
v_call: TRBV12-3/TRBV12-4; clone_size: many; d_call: TRBD2; j_call: TRBJ2-2; cdr3_aa: CASGGSTTGELFF; cdr3_nt: TGTGCCTCGGGGGGAAGCACCACCGGGGAGCTGTTTTTT
v_call: TRBV7-2; clone_size: many; d_call: -; j_call: TRBJ2-3; cdr3_aa: CASSPGLDTQYF; cdr3_nt: TGTGCCAGCAGCCCCGGGTTAGATACGCAGTATTTT
v_call: TRBV28; clone_size: few; d_call: TRBD1; j_call: TRBJ2-7; cdr3_aa: CASSLMPGTGGLEQYF; cdr3_nt: TGTGCCAGCAGTTTAATGCCCGGGACAGGGGGCCTAGAGCAGTACTTC
v_call: TRBV14; clone_size: few; d_call: TRBD2; j_call: TRBJ2-7; cdr3_aa: CASSQVASGRYEQYF; cdr3_nt: TGTGCCAGCAGCCAAGTCGCTAGCGGGAGGTACGAGCAGTACTTC
v_call: TRBV10-3; clone_size: -; d_call: TRBD1; j_call: TRBJ1-5; cdr3_aa: CAISEGASGTGVNQPQHF; cdr3_nt: TGTGCCATCAGTGAGGGGGCCTCCGGGACAGGGGTAAATCAGCCCCAGCATTTT
v_call: TRBV7-2; clone_size: many; d_call: TRBD2; j_call: TRBJ2-1; cdr3_aa: CASSQTRSGGVYNEQFF; cdr3_nt: TGTGCCAGCAGCCAAACTCGTAGCGGGGGAGTCTACAATGAGCAGTTCTTC
v_call: TRBV20-1; clone_size: -; d_call: TRBD1; j_call: TRBJ1-6; cdr3_aa: CSAHSPSGQGSSYNSPLHF; cdr3_nt: TGCAGTGCACACAGCCCTAGCGGACAGGGTAGCTCCTATAATTCACCCCTCCACTTT
v_call: TRBV6-5; clone_size: -; d_call: -; j_call: TRBJ2-3; cdr3_aa: CASSYDRATDTQYF; cdr3_nt: TGTGCCAGCAGTTACGATAGGGCCACAGATACGCAGTATTTT
v_call: TRBV7-2; clone_size: -; d_call: -; j_call: TRBJ2-3; cdr3_aa: CASSLQRTDTQYF; cdr3_nt: TGTGCCAGCAGCCTTCAGAGAACAGATACGCAGTATTTT
v_call: TRBV5-1; clone_size: many; d_call: -; j_call: TRBJ2-2; cdr3_aa: CASMPLGLGNTGELFF; cdr3_nt: TGCGCCAGCATGCCCTTAGGGCTCGGAAACACCGGGGAGCTGTTTTTT
v_call: TRBV6-1; clone_size: many; d_call: -; j_call: TRBJ2-1; cdr3_aa: CASSNRESYNEQFF; cdr3_nt: TGTGCCAGCAGTAACCGCGAAAGCTACAATGAGCAGTTCTTC
v_call: TRBV18; clone_size: -; d_call: TRBD2; j_call: TRBJ2-1; cdr3_aa: CASSPGLAAADNEQFF; cdr3_nt: TGTGCCAGCTCACCCGGACTAGCGGCTGCTGACAATGAGCAGTTCTTC
v_call: TRBV15; clone_size: many; d_call: -; j_call: TRBJ1-1; cdr3_aa: CATSRTPSGLDAEAFF; cdr3_nt: TGTGCCACCAGCAGAACCCCCAGTGGACTTGACGCTGAAGCTTTCTTT
v_call: TRBV5-2; clone_size: -; d_call: -; j_call: TRBJ2-4; cdr3_aa: CASNYLAGDNIQYF; cdr3_nt: TGTGCCAGCAACTACCTAGCGGGAGACAACATTCAGTACTTC
v_call: TRBV7-2; clone_size: many; d_call: -; j_call: TRBJ2-7; cdr3_aa: CASSLYPSSYYEQYF; cdr3_nt: TGTGCCAGCAGCTTATACCCCTCTTCGTACTACGAGCAGTACTTC
v_call: TRBV19; clone_size: few; d_call: -; j_call: TRBJ2-6; cdr3_aa: CASKTEGTGANVLTF; cdr3_nt: TGTGCCAGTAAAACGGAGGGAACTGGGGCCAACGTCCTGACTTTC
v_call: TRBV5-1; clone_size: many; d_call: -; j_call: TRBJ1-2; cdr3_aa: CASSSGIRTLYYGYTF; cdr3_nt: TGCGCCAGCAGCTCGGGGATACGGACGCTTTATTATGGCTACACCTTC
v_call: TRBV12-3/TRBV12-4; clone_size: -; d_call: -; j_call: TRBJ2-1; cdr3_aa: CASSPPTYNEQFF; cdr3_nt: TGTGCCAGCAGCCCCCCTACCTACAATGAGCAGTTCTTC
v_call: TRBV29-1; clone_size: many; d_call: TRBD1; j_call: TRBJ2-7; cdr3_aa: CSVRDRVYEQYF; cdr3_nt: TGCAGCGTACGGGACAGGGTCTACGAGCAGTACTTC
v_call: TRBV7-9; clone_size: many; d_call: -; j_call: TRBJ2-7; cdr3_aa: CASSRTGAREQYF; cdr3_nt: TGTGCCAGCAGTCGTACGGGCGCGAGGGAGCAGTACTTC
v_call: TRBV5-1; clone_size: -; d_call: -; j_call: TRBJ2-2; cdr3_aa: CASSWPSTGDLFF; cdr3_nt: TGCGCCAGCAGTTGGCCCAGCACCGGGGATCTGTTTTTT
v_call: TRBV5-1; clone_size: -; d_call: TRBD2; j_call: TRBJ2-5; cdr3_aa: CASKHGTSGETQYF; cdr3_nt: TGCGCCAGCAAACACGGGACTAGCGGAGAGACCCAGTACTTC
v_call: TRBV6-5; clone_size: many; d_call: -; j_call: TRBJ2-1; cdr3_aa: CASTDPGNEQFF; cdr3_nt: TGTGCCAGCACGGACCCGGGGAATGAGCAGTTCTTC
v_call: TRBV12-3/TRBV12-4; clone_size: few; d_call: -; j_call: TRBJ1-4; cdr3_aa: CASSRGRNTREKLFF; cdr3_nt: TGTGCCAGCAGCCGCGGACGGAACACCCGGGAAAAACTGTTTTTT
v_call: TRBV20-1; clone_size: many; d_call: TRBD2; j_call: TRBJ2-2; cdr3_aa: CSATLGGSTGELFF; cdr3_nt: TGCAGTGCTACTTTGGGGGGGAGCACCGGGGAGCTGTTTTTT
v_call: TRBV18; clone_size: few; d_call: TRBD1; j_call: TRBJ1-2; cdr3_aa: CASRQGKGYTF; cdr3_nt: TGTGCCAGCCGACAGGGGAAGGGCTACACCTTC
v_call: TRBV7-3; clone_size: -; d_call: -; j_call: TRBJ2-6; cdr3_aa: CASSLKPPGGSGANVLTF; cdr3_nt: TGTGCCAGCAGCTTAAAGCCCCCCGGGGGATCTGGGGCCAACGTCCTGACTTTC
v_call: TRBV7-2; clone_size: -; d_call: TRBD2; j_call: TRBJ2-1; cdr3_aa: CASSRLAGAYNEQFF; cdr3_nt: TGTGCCAGCAGCCGATTAGCGGGAGCATACAATGAGCAGTTCTTC
v_call: TRBV27; clone_size: -; d_call: -; j_call: TRBJ2-7; cdr3_aa: CASMRFPPVPYEQYF; cdr3_nt: TGTGCCAGCATGCGGTTCCCCCCTGTACCCTACGAGCAGTACTTC
v_call: TRBV6-1; clone_size: -; d_call: TRBD1; j_call: TRBJ2-7; cdr3_aa: CASTRTGKPYEQYF; cdr3_nt: TGTGCCAGCACAAGGACAGGGAAGCCCTACGAGCAGTACTTC
v_call: TRBV18; clone_size: -; d_call: TRBD1; j_call: TRBJ2-4; cdr3_aa: CASSLGQGRTKNIQYF; cdr3_nt: TGTGCCAGCTCACTAGGACAGGGAAGAACCAAAAACATTCAGTACTTC
v_call: TRBV18; clone_size: -; d_call: -; j_call: TRBJ2-7; cdr3_aa: CASSASRGSYEQYF; cdr3_nt: TGTGCCAGCTCAGCGTCTAGAGGGTCCTACGAGCAGTACTTC
v_call: TRBV5-1; clone_size: -; d_call: -; j_call: TRBJ2-5; cdr3_aa: CASSFFPQGETQYF; cdr3_nt: TGCGCCAGCAGCTTTTTTCCCCAGGGGGAGACCCAGTACTTC
v_call: TRBV7-9; clone_size: many; d_call: -; j_call: TRBJ2-7; cdr3_aa: CASSYHTGWEQYF; cdr3_nt: TGTGCCAGCAGCTATCACACAGGGTGGGAGCAGTACTTC
v_call: TRBV5-1; clone_size: -; d_call: -; j_call: TRBJ2-7; cdr3_aa: CASSLGQTITCEQYF; cdr3_nt: TGCGCCAGCAGCTTGGGTCAGACGATAACCTGCGAGCAGTACTTC
v_call: TRBV6-2/TRBV6-3; clone_size: many; d_call: TRBD2; j_call: TRBJ2-3; cdr3_aa: CASRQGLLKATQYF; cdr3_nt: TGTGCCAGCAGGCAGGGACTACTCAAGGCTACGCAGTATTTT
v_call: TRBV20-1; clone_size: -; d_call: -; j_call: TRBJ1-2; cdr3_aa: CSASKSNSQGNYGYTF; cdr3_nt: TGCAGTGCTAGTAAGAGTAATTCTCAGGGGAACTATGGCTACACCTTC
v_call: TRBV7-2; clone_size: -; d_call: TRBD2; j_call: TRBJ2-7; cdr3_aa: CASSPVAGGRNEQYF; cdr3_nt: TGTGCCAGCAGCCCAGTAGCGGGAGGTAGGAACGAGCAGTACTTC
v_call: TRBV5-4; clone_size: few; d_call: -; j_call: TRBJ2-2; cdr3_aa: CASSLAQGITGELFF; cdr3_nt: TGTGCCAGCAGCTTGGCGCAGGGGATCACCGGGGAGCTGTTTTTT
v_call: TRBV5-1; clone_size: -; d_call: TRBD1; j_call: TRBJ2-5; cdr3_aa: CASSNTGGAETQYF; cdr3_nt: TGCGCCAGCAGCAATACAGGGGGCGCGGAGACCCAGTACTTC
v_call: TRBV6-5; clone_size: many; d_call: -; j_call: TRBJ2-6; cdr3_aa: CASSYSLGANVLTF; cdr3_nt: TGTGCCAGCAGTTACTCACTCGGGGCCAACGTCCTGACTTTC
v_call: TRBV14; clone_size: few; d_call: -; j_call: TRBJ2-5; cdr3_aa: CASSQGAGAVQETQYF; cdr3_nt: TGTGCCAGCAGCCAAGGCGCCGGCGCAGTCCAAGAGACCCAGTACTTC
v_call: TRBV3-1; clone_size: many; d_call: -; j_call: TRBJ2-4; cdr3_aa: CASSQDTSFGNIQYF; cdr3_nt: TGTGCCAGCAGCCAAGATACCTCTTTCGGGAACATTCAGTACTTC
v_call: TRBV5-1; clone_size: few; d_call: -; j_call: TRBJ2-3; cdr3_aa: CASSLDGFIDTQYF; cdr3_nt: TGCGCCAGCAGCTTGGATGGGTTTATAGATACGCAGTATTTT
v_call: TRBV10-1; clone_size: few; d_call: TRBD2; j_call: TRBJ2-1; cdr3_aa: CASSPRTSGEQFF; cdr3_nt: TGCGCCAGCAGTCCCAGAACTAGCGGTGAGCAGTTCTTC
v_call: TRBV29-1; clone_size: few; d_call: -; j_call: TRBJ1-6; cdr3_aa: CSALLDGPNSPLHF; cdr3_nt: TGCAGCGCCCTCCTGGACGGCCCGAATTCACCCCTCCACTTT
v_call: TRBV15; clone_size: -; d_call: -; j_call: TRBJ2-4; cdr3_aa: CATSRDFKVGGGYIQYF; cdr3_nt: TGTGCCACCAGCAGAGATTTTAAGGTGGGAGGGGGGTACATTCAGTACTTC
v_call: TRBV7-6; clone_size: -; d_call: TRBD2; j_call: TRBJ2-2; cdr3_aa: CASSAGLAKTGELFF; cdr3_nt: TGTGCCAGCAGCGCGGGACTAGCGAAAACCGGGGAGCTGTTTTTT